This T cell receptor beta chain comes out of a study of blood T cell repertoires in COVID-19. Study in general: Material from acute and convalescent COVID-19 was sourced from the United States, Italy and Spain. T cells, B-cell-depleted T cells, or PBMCs provided the cDNA or gDNA that served as material.

This CDR3 contains 17 residues. J gave up 0 bases and V 6 bases, and 8 bases lay outside the gene matches. Germline loops: CDR1 ENHRY, CDR2 SYGVKD. Assay: immunoSEQ multiplex PCR; the TCRdb copy retains only in-frame clones and omits some. The repertoire holds roughly 420,000 clones, with over 75% as singletons. Participants, roughly 18 to 89 years old, spanned 24 US areas. The chain has TRBV10-3 and TRBJ2-6; TRBD1 agrees at 7 bases. The sequence came from a woman in her 30s with acute COVID-19. Material for sequencing was PBMCs or T cells enriched from blood (not recorded which). CDR3 amino acids: CAISQTGISSGANVLTF. The CDR3 DNA is TGTGCCATCAGCCAGACAGGGATTAGCTCTGGGGCCAACGTCCTGACTTTC.